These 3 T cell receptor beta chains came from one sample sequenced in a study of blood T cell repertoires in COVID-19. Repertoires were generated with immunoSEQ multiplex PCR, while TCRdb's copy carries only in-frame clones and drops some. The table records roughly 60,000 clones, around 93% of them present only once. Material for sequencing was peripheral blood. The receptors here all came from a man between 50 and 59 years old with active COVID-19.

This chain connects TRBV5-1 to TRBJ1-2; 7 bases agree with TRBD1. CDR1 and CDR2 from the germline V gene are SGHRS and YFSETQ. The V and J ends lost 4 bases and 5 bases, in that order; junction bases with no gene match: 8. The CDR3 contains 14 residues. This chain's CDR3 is CASSPGDSSYGYTF. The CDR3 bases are TGCGCCAGCAGCCCGGGGGACAGTTCTTATGGCTACACCTTC.

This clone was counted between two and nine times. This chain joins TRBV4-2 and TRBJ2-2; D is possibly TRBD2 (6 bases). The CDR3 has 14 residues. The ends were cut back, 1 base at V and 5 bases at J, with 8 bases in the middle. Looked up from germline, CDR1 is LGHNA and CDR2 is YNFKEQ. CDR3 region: CASSQGLDTGELFF. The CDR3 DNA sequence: TGTGCCAGCAGCCAAGGACTAGATACCGGGGAGCTGTTTTTT.

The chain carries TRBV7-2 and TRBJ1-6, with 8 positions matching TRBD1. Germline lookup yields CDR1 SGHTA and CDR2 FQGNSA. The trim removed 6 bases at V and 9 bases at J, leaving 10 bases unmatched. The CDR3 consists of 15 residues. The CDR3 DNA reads TGTGCCAGCAGTCCGGGACAGGTCCGCGGTTCACCCCTCCACTTT. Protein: CASSPGQVRGSPLHF.